The 28 T cell receptor beta chains presented below share a single source sample, sequenced in a study of blood T cell repertoires in COVID-19. Here immunoSEQ multiplex PCR was the method, and the copy in TCRdb shows in-frame clones only, minus some. The sample contains about 180,000 clones, roughly 77% of which appear only once. The specimen sequenced was peripheral blood. The origin of the receptors is a woman at least 80 years old with COVID-19, enrolled during active disease.

The sample holds a few counts of this clone. The chain joins TRBV5-1 to TRBJ1-1; D may be TRBD1 (5 bases). The germline gives CDR1 SGHRS, CDR2 YFSETQ. V lost 4 bases and J 5 bases, leaving 15 bases between the germline ends. CDR3 length equals 14 residues. The DNA of the CDR3 is TGCGCCAGCAGCAGGAGTCCGGGGGGAACTGAAGCTTTCTTT. This gives the protein CASSRSPGGTEAFF. Full variable domain (outside the CDR3, taken from reference TRBV5-1 and TRBJ1-1): KAGVTQTPRYLIKTRGQQVTLSCSPISGHRSVSWYQQTPGQGLQFLFEYFSETQRNKGNFPGRFSGRQFSNSRSEMNVSTLELGDSALYLCASSRSPGGTEAFFGQGTRLTVV.

This chain joins TRBV7-8 and TRBJ1-2; TRBD1 aligns across 7 bases. The CDR3 is 17 residues long. Germline V CDR1 and CDR2: SGHVS, FQNEAQ. With V trimmed by 0 bases and J by 2 bases, 9 bases remained unmatched. The DNA for the CDR3 is TGTGCCAGCAGCTTAGCGAGGGGGCAGGGGTGGAACTATGGCTACACCTTC. This encodes CASSLARGQGWNYGYTF. Full variable domain (remainder filled in from reference TRBV7-8 and TRBJ1-2): GAGVSQSPRYKVAKRGQDVALRCDPISGHVSLFWYQQALGQGPEFLTYFQNEAQLDKSGLPSDRFFAERPEGSVSTLKIQRTQQEDSAVYLCASSLARGQGWNYGYTFGSGTRLTVV.

The sample holds one count of this clone. The chain employs TRBV13 and TRBJ1-1; maybe TRBD1 (6 bases). Per germline, CDR1 PRHDT and CDR2 FYEKMQ (reference sequence). The CDR3 is 16 residues long. V dropped 1 base and J dropped 7 bases, with 19 bases sitting between them. CDR3 region: CASSLDFGGALDEAFF. CDR3 in DNA: TGTGCCAGCAGCTTAGACTTCGGGGGGGCGCTGGATGAAGCTTTCTTT.

Worth noting for this clone: This same CDR3 is encoded by further DNA sequences in the sample. V usage is TRBV6-5 and J usage is TRBJ2-1; 8 bases map to TRBD1. After removal of 6 bases from V and 1 base from J, the junction contained 5 bases not matched to a gene. Per germline, CDR1 MNHEY and CDR2 SVGAGI. The CDR3 totals 15 residues. DNA of the CDR3: TGTGCCAGCAGCCTAACAGGGGGGTCCTACAATGAGCAGTTCTTC. Amino acid sequence: CASSLTGGSYNEQFF.

The V gene is TRBV5-6, the J gene TRBJ1-2; 7 nucleotides match TRBD1. The ends lost 1 base at V and 3 bases at J; junction bases unmatched: 15. CDR1 is SGHDT and CDR2 is YYEEEE in the germline V gene. The length of the CDR3 is 18 residues. In nucleotides, the CDR3 is TGTGCCAGCAGCTTGCTACAACAGGGGCAAACCCTCGACTATGGCTACACCTTC. It translates to CASSLLQQGQTLDYGYTF.

This CDR3 is CASSFRGGSGNTIYF. The CDR3 bases are TGTGCCAGCAGCTTTAGAGGGGGCTCTGGAAACACCATATATTTT. The chain employs TRBV9 and TRBJ1-3; D perhaps matches TRBD1 (6 bases). The CDR3 length is 15 residues. Germline V gene sequence: CDR1 SGDLS, CDR2 YYNGEE. With 4 bases removed from V and 0 bases from J, the gap between germline ends came to 11 bases. Using reference TRBV9 and TRBJ1-3 for the parts outside the CDR3, the full variable domain is DSGVTQTPKHLITATGQRVTLRCSPRSGDLSVYWYQQSLDQGLQFLIQYYNGEERAKGNILERFSAQQFPDLHSELNLSSLELGDSALYFCASSFRGGSGNTIYFGEGSWLTVV.

This chain uses TRBV7-6 with TRBJ1-4; TRBD1 is a possible D gene (5 bases). The CDR3 is 15 amino acids. Between the trimmed V and J ends, which lost 1 base and 2 bases, there was a span of 8 bases. The V gene's germline CDR1 is SGHVS and CDR2 FNYEAQ. CDR3 sequence reads: CASSLDPGTNEKLFF. DNA of the CDR3: TGTGCCAGCAGCTTAGATCCAGGGACTAATGAAAAACTGTTTTTT. The complete variable domain, with remaining parts taken from reference TRBV7-6 and TRBJ1-4, reads GAGVSQSPRYKVTKRGQDVALRCDPISGHVSLYWYRQALGQGPEFLTYFNYEAQQDKSGLPNDRFSAERPEGSISTLTIQRTEQRDSAMYRCASSLDPGTNEKLFFGSGTQLSVL.

The chain employs TRBV7-2 and TRBJ1-2; D is ambiguous. The CDR3 spans 11 residues. The germline gives CDR1 SGHTA, CDR2 FQGNSA. V was pared by 5 bases and J by 9 bases, with 10 bases between. The CDR3 region is CASSAGLRYTF. The CDR3, as DNA: TGTGCCAGCAGCGCCGGACTTCGCTACACCTTC.

The CDR3 reads CASSSRRGLSEQYF. CDR3 coding DNA: TGTGCCAGCAGCTCACGAAGGGGGCTGAGCGAGCAGTACTTC. The chain uses TRBV11-3 and TRBJ2-7; 7 bases map to TRBD1. V dropped 4 bases and J dropped 6; count of bases not matched to a gene: 9. The CDR3 length is 14 residues. Germline values: CDR1 SGHNT, CDR2 YENEEA.

This chain joins TRBV19 and TRBJ1-1; 11 nucleotides agree with TRBD1. The CDR3 contains 12 residues. Germline-derived CDR1 and CDR2 are LNHDA and SQIVND (reference sequence). The junction had 4 bases not matched to a gene; V was cut back by 6 bases and J by 10 bases. The CDR3 spells CASSWTGGGAFF. As DNA, the CDR3 is TGTGCCAGTAGCTGGACAGGGGGCGGAGCTTTCTTT.

The gene calls are TRBV5-6 and TRBJ1-5; D call uncertain. V dropped 0 bases and J dropped 0 bases, with 4 bases sitting between them. The CDR3 is made up of 14 amino acids. Germline CDR1 and CDR2: SGHDT and YYEEEE. The CDR3, as DNA: TGTGCCAGCAGCTTGGTAGATAGCAATCAGCCCCAGCATTTT. This sequence encodes CASSLVDSNQPQHF.

The chain combines TRBV7-9 with TRBJ1-4; D call uncertain. CDR1 SEHNR and CDR2 FQNEAQ come from the germline V gene (reference sequence). Between the trimmed V and J ends, which lost 5 bases and 2 bases, there was a span of 12 bases. The CDR3 consists of 15 residues. The DNA for the CDR3 is TGTGCCAGCAGCCGAACAGTGTCCACTAATGAAAAACTGTTTTTT. It is translated as CASSRTVSTNEKLFF.

The chain is built from TRBV7-5 and TRBJ2-7; whether TRBD2, the table's D call, matches the DNA was not checked. TRBV7-5 is listed as a pseudogene. This CDR3 spans 13 amino acids. This CDR3 is CVRSLLVLYEQYF. CDR3 nucleotides: TGTGTCAGAAGCTTATTGGTACTCTACGAGCAGTACTTC.

DNA of the CDR3: TGTGCCAGCAGGTTGGGACTTAGGGAAGGCTACACCTTC. It encodes CASRLGLREGYTF. This chain uses TRBV28 with TRBJ1-2; possibly TRBD1 for D (5 bases). Germline CDR1 is MDHEN and CDR2 is SYDVKM. V was clipped by 6 bases and J by 8 bases, with 16 bases between them. This CDR3 is built from 13 residues.

The chain combines TRBV11-3 with TRBJ2-5; tentative D call: TRBD1 (7 bases). CDR3 size: 15 residues. Trimming took off 4 bases at V and 5 bases at J, with 17 bases between the two ends. Germline V CDR1 and CDR2: SGHNT, YENEEA. In DNA form, the CDR3 reads TGTGCCAGCAGCTCGCGCACAGGGGCGGGGGAGACCCAGTACTTC. As protein: CASSSRTGAGETQYF.

This chain joins TRBV7-9 and TRBJ2-1; possible D gene TRBD2, 6 bases. Trimming took off 5 bases at V and 4 bases at J, with 15 bases between the two ends. Germline V gene lookup returns CDR1 SEHNR and CDR2 FQNEAQ (reference sequence). The CDR3 extends over 15 amino acids. CDR3 DNA: TGTGCCAGCAGCGCCAGTGGTAGCGGTTACAATGAGCAGTTCTTC. It specifies CASSASGSGYNEQFF.

This chain joins TRBV5-5 and TRBJ2-3; 7 bases line up with TRBD2. The germline gives CDR1 SGHKS, CDR2 YYEKEE (reference sequence). This CDR3 comprises 13 residues. Trimming cost V 5 bases and J 10 bases; bases outside gene matches: 10. The CDR3 is CASRAGGSAAQYF. The CDR3 DNA reads TGTGCCAGCAGGGCCGGGGGGTCGGCGGCGCAGTATTTT.

The rearrangement joins TRBV5-4 to TRBJ1-2; 10 bases match TRBD1. Germline-derived CDR1 and CDR2 are SGHNT and YYREEE (reference sequence). The CDR3 covers 15 residues. Trimming removed 3 bases from V and 4 bases from J; junction bases left unmatched: 6. The DNA of the CDR3 is TGTGCCAGCAGCTCGGGACAGGGGCGGGGCTATGGCTACACCTTC. Protein product: CASSSGQGRGYGYTF.

The chain is built from TRBV29-1 and TRBJ1-1; 8 positions match TRBD1. This CDR3 region has 15 residues. Germline CDR1 and CDR2: SQVTM and ANQGSEA. Trimming removed 8 bases from V and 3 bases from J; junction bases left unmatched: 14. The CDR3 reads CSTLGRGLRDTEAFF. The CDR3 region has the DNA TGCAGCACCCTGGGCAGGGGGCTCAGGGACACTGAAGCTTTCTTT.

J is TRBJ1-3 and V is TRBV9, with D possibly matching TRBD1 (6 bases). Germline lookup yields CDR1 SGDLS and CDR2 YYNGEE. V dropped 3 bases and J dropped 4 bases, with 20 bases sitting between them. The CDR3 is made up of 17 amino acids. In nucleotides, the CDR3 is TGTGCCAGCAGCGGCCTGGGGGCAGGGCGTGGGGGAAACACCATATATTTT. Its protein is CASSGLGAGRGGNTIYF.

The V gene is TRBV7-6, the J gene TRBJ1-5; 7 bases fit TRBD1. The junction had 1 base not matched to a gene; V was cut back by 1 base and J by 1 base. Germline values: CDR1 SGHVS, CDR2 FNYEAQ. The CDR3 spans 15 residues. The chain's CDR3 is CASSLGQGSNQPQHF. As DNA, the CDR3 is TGTGCCAGCAGCTTAGGACAGGGAAGCAATCAGCCCCAGCATTTT.

The V gene is TRBV11-2, the J gene TRBJ2-5; 7 nucleotides agree with TRBD1. The CDR3 spans 14 residues. Unmatched junction bases numbered 8, after V lost 5 bases and J lost 5 bases. Germline CDR1 and CDR2: SGHAT and FQNNGV. The chain's CDR3 is CASSPQGEGETQYF. In nucleotides, the CDR3 is TGTGCCAGCAGCCCGCAGGGGGAAGGGGAGACCCAGTACTTC.

This clone has more than one count but fewer than ten. The chain is built from TRBV7-3 and TRBJ2-1, with TRBD2 matching over 10 bases. The V gene's germline CDR1 is SGHTA and CDR2 FQGTGA. The CDR3 spans 15 residues. The J segment lost 0 bases and the V segment lost 4 bases, leaving 0 bases of the junction unmatched. CDR3 sequence: CASSSSGGSYNEQFF. The CDR3 DNA reads TGTGCCAGCAGCTCTAGCGGGGGCTCCTACAATGAGCAGTTCTTC.

This chain uses TRBV5-1 with TRBJ2-3; 9 positions agree with TRBD2. CDR1 is SGHRS and CDR2 is YFSETQ in the germline V gene. The CDR3 is made up of 16 amino acids. J gave up 1 base and V 0 bases, and 3 bases lay outside the gene matches. Here the CDR3 DNA reads TGCGCCAGCAGCTTGGGACTAGCGGAAGGCACAGATACGCAGTATTTT. This translates into CASSLGLAEGTDTQYF.

The chain is built from TRBV5-4 and TRBJ2-7, with D possibly matching TRBD2 (6 bases). The CDR3 is 16 residues long. Germline assignment: CDR1 SGHNT and CDR2 YYREEE (reference sequence). Trimming took off 0 bases at V and 3 bases at J, with 16 bases between the two ends. CDR3 in amino acids: CASSLAHSVGGYEQYF. Written as DNA, the CDR3 is TGTGCCAGCAGCTTGGCCCACTCCGTGGGGGGCTACGAGCAGTACTTC. Using reference TRBV5-4 and TRBJ2-7 for the parts outside the CDR3, the full variable domain is ETGVTQSPTHLIKTRGQQVTLRCSSQSGHNTVSWYQQALGQGPQFIFQYYREEENGRGNFPPRFSGLQFPNYSSELNVNALELDDSALYLCASSLAHSVGGYEQYFGPGTRLTVT.

The chain carries TRBV6-2 or TRBV6-3 and TRBJ1-5; D perhaps matches TRBD1 (6 bases). The CDR3 is 16 residues long. The V and J ends lost 0 bases and 9 bases respectively, with 18 bases between them. Germline-derived CDR1 and CDR2 are MNHEY and SVGEGT. The DNA for the CDR3 is TGTGCCAGCAGTTACTCAGGCAGGGGCCTTTGGGGGCCCCAGCATTTT. Translating it yields CASSYSGRGLWGPQHF.

The chain links TRBV7-2 to TRBJ2-7; the match to TRBD2 covers 8 bases. The germline gives CDR1 SGHTA, CDR2 FQGNSA. CDR3 length equals 15 residues. The V segment lost 5 bases and the J segment 1 base; nucleotides outside the gene matches: 7. The CDR3 sequence: CASSPLAGGSYEQYF. Here the CDR3 DNA reads TGTGCCAGCAGCCCCCTAGCGGGCGGATCCTACGAGCAGTACTTC.

The chain recombines TRBV19 with TRBJ1-5; unclear D gene. The CDR3 consists of 16 residues. Looked up from germline, CDR1 is LNHDA and CDR2 is SQIVND (reference sequence). Deletions cut 6 bases from V and 0 bases from J, with 15 bases between. The chain's CDR3 is CASSRREGISNQPQHF. The CDR3 coding sequence is TGTGCCAGTAGCCGCCGGGAGGGAATTAGCAATCAGCCCCAGCATTTT.